The clone carrying this T cell receptor (beta chain) has just a few counts. As yet, its antigen is unknown. The sample comes from a study of post-analysis software for immune sequencing data. General study results and limits: About five TRBV segments were more frequent in patients than controls; TRBV5-6, TRBV5-1 and TRBV20-1 belonged to this group. Among multiple sclerosis patients, normalized Chao1 diversity was significantly below that of controls.

V was pared by 6 bases and J by 8 bases, with 14 bases between. The CDR3 has 14 amino acids. The authors incorporated unique molecular identifiers into the TCR beta cDNA libraries. TCRdb ran MiXCR on the PCR reads and lists one entry per CDR3 protein. The sample shows about 770,000 distinct CDR3 sequences, about 45% of them seen only once. The receptor was derived from a girl aged 10-17 years with multiple sclerosis. Material for sequencing was blood. The V and J genes are TRBV12-3 or TRBV12-4 and TRBJ2-6; D remains ambiguous. The CDR3 protein is CASRLDIPPNVLTF. CDR3 in DNA: TGTGCCAGCAGACTCGACATTCCCCCCAACGTCCTGACTTTC.